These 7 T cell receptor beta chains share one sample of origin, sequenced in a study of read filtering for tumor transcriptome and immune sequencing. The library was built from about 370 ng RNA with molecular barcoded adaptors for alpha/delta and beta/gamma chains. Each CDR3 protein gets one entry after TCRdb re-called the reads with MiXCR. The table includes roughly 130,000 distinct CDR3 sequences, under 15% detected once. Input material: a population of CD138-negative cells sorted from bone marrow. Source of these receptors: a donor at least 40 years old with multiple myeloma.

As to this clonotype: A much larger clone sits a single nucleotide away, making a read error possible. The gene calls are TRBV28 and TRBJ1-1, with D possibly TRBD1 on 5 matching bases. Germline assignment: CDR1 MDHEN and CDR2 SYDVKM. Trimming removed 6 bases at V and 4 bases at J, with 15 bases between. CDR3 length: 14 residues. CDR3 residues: CASSLAGKGTEAFF. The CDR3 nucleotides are TGTGCCAGCAGCCTCGCAGGGAAAGGCACTGAAGCTTTCTTT.

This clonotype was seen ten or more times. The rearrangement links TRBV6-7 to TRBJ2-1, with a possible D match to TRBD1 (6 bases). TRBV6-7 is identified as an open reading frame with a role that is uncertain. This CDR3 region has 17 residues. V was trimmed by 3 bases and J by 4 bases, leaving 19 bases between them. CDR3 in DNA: TGTGCCAGCAGTTATTTGGGGGCCCACAACAAATACAATGAGCAGTTCTTC. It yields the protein CASSYLGAHNKYNEQFF.

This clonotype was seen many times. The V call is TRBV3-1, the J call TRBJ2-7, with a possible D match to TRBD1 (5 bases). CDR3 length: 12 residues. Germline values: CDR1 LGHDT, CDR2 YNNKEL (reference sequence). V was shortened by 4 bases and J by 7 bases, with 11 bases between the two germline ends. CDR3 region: CASSLPAGEQYF. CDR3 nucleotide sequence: TGTGCCAGCAGCCTACCGGCAGGGGAGCAGTACTTC.

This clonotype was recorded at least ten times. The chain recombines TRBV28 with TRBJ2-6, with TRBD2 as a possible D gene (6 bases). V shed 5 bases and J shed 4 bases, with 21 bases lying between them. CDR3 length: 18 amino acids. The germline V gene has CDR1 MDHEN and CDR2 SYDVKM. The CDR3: CASSPGDPFVSGANVLTF. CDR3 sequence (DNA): TGTGCCAGCAGTCCGGGGGACCCGTTCGTCTCCGGGGCCAACGTCCTGACTTTC. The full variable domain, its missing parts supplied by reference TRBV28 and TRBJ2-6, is DVKVTQSSRYLVKRTGEKVFLECVQDMDHENMFWYRQDPGLGLRLIYFSYDVKMKEKGDIPEGYSVSREKKERFSLILESASTNQTSMYLCASSPGDPFVSGANVLTFGAGSRLTVL.

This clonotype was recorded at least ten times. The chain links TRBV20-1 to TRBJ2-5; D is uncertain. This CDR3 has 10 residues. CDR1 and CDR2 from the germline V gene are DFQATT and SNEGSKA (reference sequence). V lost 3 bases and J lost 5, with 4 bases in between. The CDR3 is CSARRETQYF. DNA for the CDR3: TGCAGTGCTAGGCGGGAGACCCAGTACTTC.

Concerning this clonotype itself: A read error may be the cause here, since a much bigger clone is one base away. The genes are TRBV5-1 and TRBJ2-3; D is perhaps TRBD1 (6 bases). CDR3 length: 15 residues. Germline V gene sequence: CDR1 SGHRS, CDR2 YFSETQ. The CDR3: CANSMTGDSTDTQYF. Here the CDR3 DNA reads TGCGCCAACAGCATGACAGGAGATAGCACAGATACGCAGTATTTT.

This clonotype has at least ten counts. The CDR3 DNA reads as TGTGCCAGCAGCATTGGCGTTTCGGGCACTGAAGCTTTCTTT. It specifies CASSIGVSGTEAFF. This chain uses TRBV7-2 with TRBJ1-1; D is ambiguous. This CDR3 contains 14 residues. In germline, CDR1 is SGHTA, CDR2 FQGNSA. The ends were cut back, 5 bases at V and 4 bases at J, with 14 bases in the middle.